This TCR beta chain originates from a study of blood T cells in healthy people across ages (dated by TCRdb to the mid-2010s). A note on the overall study: Template switching captured roughly one uniquely barcoded TCR beta cDNA molecule per two T cells in model experiments. Using deep sequencing normalized with unique cDNA molecular identifiers, the study measured how TCR beta repertoire diversity changes with age. Donors were grouped into four age groups: young (average approximately 16 years), middle-aged (39), aged (around 66) and long-lived (82). To avoid experimental bias, donors of different ages were randomly spread across the sequencing lanes. The study analyzed two additional independent replicas of 1 million unique cDNA reads from the same blood draw for two donors, one aged 18 to 30 and one aged 80 or older. General findings and caveats noted by the study authors: The CMV infection status of donors was not known, potentially confounding age-related changes in expanded clonotypes. A strong correlation was found between observed TCR beta diversity and the percentage of naive T cells measured by flow cytometry. Estimates of total diversity based on one million sequenced T cells were regarded as lower bounds and as underestimates. As age increased, observed TCR beta diversity per million T cells dropped in a roughly linear way, and a significant reduction was already evident by age 40. Compared with the aged group, the long-lived group had more naive CD4+ T cells, fewer expanded clones and increased TCR diversity, suggesting age selection. Conclusive comparison of naive and antigen-experienced compartments was prevented by the profiling of bulk unsorted PBMCs.

The 39 donors, aged about 6 to 95 years, were systemically healthy Caucasian individuals from Russia. Around 10 milliliters of peripheral blood were collected from each donor into EDTA-treated Vacutainer tubes. Ficoll-Paque density-gradient centrifugation was used to isolate PBMCs, with at least 7 million per sample. Trizol reagent was used to extract total RNA from PBMCs, with at least 5 micrograms per sample. For every donor, an aliquot of PBMCs went through flow cytometry to measure the percentages of naive CD45RAhigh/CD27high T cells. V lost 6 bases and J lost 7 bases; the stretch between them is 10 bases long. For CDR1 and CDR2, the germline V gene (reference sequence) lists LNHNV and YYDKDF. The CDR3 holds 12 amino acids from the cysteine to the phenylalanine. Just the 36-base CDR3 DNA is kept, in frame starting at base 1. About this clonotype: Its antigen remains undetermined. Just one base apart from a much larger clone, this may be a read error.

Library creation used 5' RACE. The second PCR ran for about 6 to 11 cycles and used a J-beta primer mix along with a sample-barcoded 5' primer. A template-switch 5' adaptor carrying 12 random nucleotides introduced a unique molecular identifier onto each TCR beta cDNA molecule. At least 2.5 million CDR3-containing paired-end reads were obtained from each sample. First-strand cDNA was synthesized from all RNA with the Mint cDNA synthesis kit, primed by a TRBC-specific oligonucleotide. After uracil-DNA glycosylase treatment, a first 18-cycle PCR used universal primers M1SS and BC2_uni_R on all cDNA. Per the authors' processing: Each sample was normalized by randomly selecting 1 million high-quality reads, each carrying a distinct molecular identifier. Reads sharing molecular identifiers were discarded rather than binned into consensus sequences. CDR3 identification, clonotype clustering and error correction used MiTCR with a Q25 quality threshold and the strictest error-elimination algorithm. Lower-bound total TCR beta diversity was estimated with a nonparametric unseen species model using Euler transformation. TCRdb reran the public reads through fastp at Q25 and MiXCR, keeping productive beta chains. Rows are unified per CDR3 protein, each entry keeping the most common DNA and genes. Here the V and J calls rest on TCRdb's processing, not on the authors' analysis. A total of over 1,500,000 distinct CDR3 sequences appear in this sample, 35% to 50% of them only once. The ten largest clonotypes hold 23% of the sample.

Sequenced: blood. The chain is made from TRBV15 and TRBJ2-4; the best D guess is TRBD1, with 5 bases matching. This receptor was taken from a human donor in good health. The CDR3 reads as follows: CATSDSGNIQYF. The nucleotides are TGTGCCACCAGTGACAGTGGTAACATTCAGTACTTC.